This T cell receptor (beta chain) stems from a study of cytomegalovirus exposure and HLA in healthy donors (dated by TCRdb to 2016 to 2017). Regarding the complete study: In an earlier analysis of several hundred of the donors, 276 Gb of sequence data and 117 million unique TCR beta sequences from about 180 million T cells were reported. Roughly 290 gigabases of sequencing data and around 85 million unique TCR sequences made up an early release that covered under 750 HLA-typed donors. Of the 300 to 450 genotyped donors, over 70% fell in the genetic ancestry cluster associated with self-reported Caucasian donors. The study was designed to test whether signatures of past pathogen exposure could be identified by cataloging public T cell receptors. The T cell repertoires of several hundred subjects were profiled by immunosequencing and related to cytomegalovirus serostatus. A separate validation cohort of about 110 different subjects was used in addition to the roughly 620-subject first cohort. High-throughput TCR immunosequencing, statistical association of individual TCRs with disease status, and machine learning were combined to predict cytomegalovirus infection status. In a later analysis, previously published TCR beta repertoires from 600 to 850 donors were re-analyzed and high-resolution HLA genotyping was added so that TCR occurrence patterns could be studied. Rather than using new phenotypic data, the later analysis identified candidate immune exposures from TCR beta sequences and from how often those sequences occurred across donors. An earlier analysis of 450 to 750 of the donors used high-throughput TCR beta sequencing to judge whether each TCR beta V gene segment behaved as functional or pseudogenic. Donor age, sex, ethnicity and CMV serostatus were collected together with the repertoire data. Genome-wide SNP genotypes for about three fifths of the 666 donors were used in a later genetic analysis, which treated that subset as a discovery cohort. All discovery cohort repertoires had been generated using a single sequencing platform. Both class I and class II loci were covered by HLA typing, at four-digit resolution. The number of typed donors differed by locus: about 620-640 for A, B, C, DRB1 and DQB1; 500 to 550 for DQA1; 606 for DPA1; and about 450 for DPB1. Because of strong linkage in the cohort, four to six DR-DQ haplotypes were treated as single units for association and clustering. On average, 235,054 unique TCR beta nucleotide sequences were sequenced per donor among more than 350 genotyped donors of the cohort, with roughly 18% of those sequences being non-productive.

For this clone: The target of this receptor is not known. No base quality values were provided; no much bigger clone lies one nucleotide off.

The cohort was made up of approximately 670 healthy bone marrow donors. Cohort members were all nominally healthy when sampled, although unrecorded immune exposures were likely present. The donor tested CMV seronegative and was one of the 352 seronegative cohort members. A peripheral blood sample was collected from each donor, and TCR beta sequencing was performed on peripheral blood mononuclear cells. Genomic DNA extraction from the blood cell samples was performed with the Qiagen DNeasy Blood Extraction Kit. To prepare the library, the immunoSEQ multiplex PCR assay was applied. For the multiplex PCR, a mixture combining 60 forward primers for TCR Vbeta segments and 13 reverse primers for TCR Jbeta segments was used. The CDR3 region of rearranged TCR beta genes was amplified from genomic DNA by a multiplex PCR assay. The Illumina HiSeq System was used to sequence the amplified TCR beta libraries as 87-base-pair reads. As for the original processing: A later analysis tallied about 77 million unique TCR beta chains across the 666 repertoires, and about 12 million of those chains were shared by two or more donors. Raw reads were error-corrected and collapsed into unique sequences with a nearest-neighbor algorithm that merged closely related sequences to remove PCR and sequencing errors. V, D and J gene segments were assigned by aligning CDR3 sequences to IMGT reference sequences. For a sequence to be retained, a match of at least six nucleotides to both a V gene segment and a J gene segment was required. Rearrangements were called productive when the CDR3 lacked stop codons and stayed in frame with V and J; all others were non-productive. Following IMGT convention, CDR3 was defined as the stretch from the second conserved V-encoded cysteine to the conserved J-encoded phenylalanine. In an earlier analysis of just under 600 of the donors, sequences lacking an unambiguous match to a single V gene segment were excluded. In an earlier analysis of approximately 500 of the donors, a V segment was called functional when productive rearrangements were above 56.7%, and segregating when the standard deviation between donors exceeded 5%. To diagnose cytomegalovirus status from the catalog of TCR beta chain sequences, a statistical classification framework was built. A later analysis assigned V and J genes by comparing TCR nucleotide sequences with IMGT/GENE-DB human TR gene sequences. The TCRdist pipeline was used in a later analysis to assign CDR3 sequences and most-parsimonious VDJ recombination scenarios. In a later analysis, each TCR beta chain was defined by its CDR3 amino acid sequence together with its V-gene family, and reads without a unique V-gene family were excluded. In a later analysis, approximately 590 highly shared, low-generation-probability nucleotide sequences were removed to address suspected cross-contamination and a sequencing artifact. In a later analysis, a clonal expansion index was calculated for each public chain from normalized within-repertoire ranks of inferred template counts. A later analysis computed generation probabilities with a VDJ recombination model fitted to out-of-frame rearrangements, and checked the results against IGoR. In a later analysis, TCR-TCR, TCR-HLA and TCR-CMV co-occurrence was scored with hypergeometric tests, and a repertoire-size bias correction was applied to TCR pairs. To estimate false discovery rates, a later analysis permuted the HLA or CMV assignments 20 times. In a later analysis, co-occurring TCRs were grouped using DBSCAN, with TCRdist sequence similarity added in when clustering inside HLA-allele-positive subsets. Repertoires with fewer than 30,000 or more than 120,000 public chains were left out of co-occurrence clustering, as were five repertoires with anomalous nucleotide sharing. TCRdb carries this immuneACCESS record with in-frame sequences only. Its versions omit some clonotypes, under half of them owing to an unresolved V gene in the studies checked, with the rest unexplained. V and J calls plus clone size are reproduced from that table; the DNA served to infer D and trimming. This sample holds 160,000 or so clones; roughly 80% were observed only once. Approximately 0.51% of the sample rests with the top ten.

Summary of the overall study and its limitations: A cluster of highly shared sequence variants was judged likely to represent a technical artifact of the sequencing pipeline. In a later analysis, TCR association rates were found to vary across HLA loci, with the most associated TCRs seen for DRB1 alleles and the fewest for HLA-C alleles. Several of the top co-occurrence clusters appeared to be linked to parvovirus B19, influenza, CMV and Epstein-Barr virus, according to a later analysis. In a later analysis, HLA-associated TCR beta chains showed more clonal expansion and lower generation probabilities than non-associated chains that were equally common. The earlier analysis of almost 600 of the donors excluded approximately 17 rarely observed V segments, including chromosome 9 orphons, because counts were too low. While some public TCRs were present in many individuals, most TCR sequences turned up only very rarely across donors. Broadly in line with IMGT annotations, most TCR beta V segments showed up in productive rearrangements about 87% or about 30% of the time in an earlier analysis of roughly 590 of the donors. A later genetic analysis reported fewer N-insertions in productive TCRs among donors in an Asian-associated ancestry cluster than the roughly 640-donor mean. In vitro tests confirmed that a few of the cytomegalovirus-associated TCR beta chains recognize cytomegalovirus antigens. Sequencing depth was assumed to be roughly uniform across donors in the presence/absence analyses, though that assumption may not hold. It was suggested by the authors that the approach could potentially be generalized to other disease states and immunological phenotypes. Correlated functional status among segregating V segments might reflect linkage disequilibrium, but an unknown experimental factor could not be ruled out. A further reported finding was that TCR beta sequences accurately predicted the HLA-A and HLA-B alleles for most subjects in the first cohort. In this cohort, only TCR beta chains were sequenced, and detectable features were limited by the absence of alpha or paired-chain data. When HLA alleles, especially DR and DQ, strongly co-occurred, TCR associations were difficult to assign to individual alleles. CMV serostatus was the only immune exposure information available for the cohort. Specific HLA alleles were associated with 16,951 TCR beta sequences at a false discovery rate of 0.05 in a later analysis. In a later genetic analysis, a missense DCLRE1C variant was associated with V-gene and J-gene trimming of TCR beta chains, and the association was replicated in an independent cohort. In the study, 164 TCR beta chains were listed as associated with cytomegalovirus. Because HLA typing was missing for some donors at each locus, association tests included only the typed subset. Most CMV-associated TCR beta chains appeared to be HLA-restricted in a later analysis, and the HLA associations seemed to be driven largely by CMV exposure. Some IMGT-functional V segments, including TRBV6-2 and TRBV6-3, could not be told apart with the 87-base-pair reads, so those segments were excluded. Cytomegalovirus status was reported to be diagnosed by the classifier with high specificity and sensitivity in both the original and validation cohorts.

From the cysteine up to the phenylalanine, the CDR3 has a length of 16 residues. Only the CDR3 DNA stays, 48 bases, in frame from base 1. In the germline V gene (reference sequence), CDR1 corresponds to SGHNT and CDR2 to YYREEE. The germline V and J ends show losses of 6 bases and 1 base respectively, and no gene match explains 11 bases of the junction. This clonotype was sampled from a woman between 45 and 60 years old in good health and CMV-seronegative. The chain links TRBV5-4 with TRBJ2-3; a stretch of 7 junction bases matches TRBD2. Sequencing was carried out using PBMCs. The CDR3 is CASTTTGAGRTDTQYF. The sequence in DNA is TGTGCCAGCACAACCACGGGAGCGGGGCGCACAGATACGCAGTATTTT.